This is a list of T cell receptor beta chains from one sample in a study of blood T cell repertoires in COVID-19. Clones were read by immunoSEQ multiplex PCR, and TCRdb kept only the in-frame ones, dropping some. The table records hundreds of thousands of clones, around 90% of them present only once. The sequenced material came from peripheral blood. The receptor source for this set is a man in his forties with acute or convalescent COVID-19. Both conserved end residues are part of each CDR3. A D gene is named only where the DNA matches it firmly. Part of the rows lack a size; the others show once, few, many or a class for expanded clones.

J | D | V | size | DNA | CDR3
TRBJ1-5 | - | TRBV2 | - | TGTGCCAGCCAGACAGAGGATAGCAATCAGCCCCAGCATTTT | CASQTEDSNQPQHF
TRBJ1-2 | TRBD1 | TRBV27 | - | TGTGCCAGCAGTTCATCCGGGACAGTAGCTAACTATGGCTACACCTTC | CASSSSGTVANYGYTF
TRBJ2-5 | TRBD2 | TRBV11-2 | - | TGTGCCAGCAGCCCAGCTAGGGCGGGAGGGAAACAAGAGACCCAGTACTTC | CASSPARAGGKQETQYF
TRBJ1-6 | - | TRBV4-3 | - | TGCGCCAGCAGCCTCAAACAGGGTCGGAATTCACCCCTCCACTTT | CASSLKQGRNSPLHF
TRBJ1-5 | TRBD1 | TRBV5-6 | - | TGTGCCAGCAGCTTGGCGACAGGGGAAGGCAATCAGCCCCAGCATTTT | CASSLATGEGNQPQHF
TRBJ2-5 | - | TRBV6-6 | - | TGTGCCAGCAGTTCGAGATACAGATTCCAAGAGACCCAGTACTTC | CASSSRYRFQETQYF
TRBJ1-1 | - | TRBV7-9 | - | TGTGCCAGCAGCTTAGTAGTGTCGGTGAACACTGAAGCTTTCTTT | CASSLVVSVNTEAFF
TRBJ1-5 | - | TRBV4-1 | - | TGCGCCAGCAGCCCGCACATTGATCAGCCCCAGCATTTT | CASSPHIDQPQHF
TRBJ2-2 | - | TRBV7-3 | - | TGTGCCAGCAGCCCCCATGGGGGGTCTACTTACACCGGGGAGCTGTTTTTT | CASSPHGGSTYTGELFF
TRBJ1-6 | - | TRBV2 | - | TGTGCCAGCAGTGTGGGGCAGGGTGGCAATTCACCCCTCCACTTT | CASSVGQGGNSPLHF
TRBJ2-2 | - | TRBV18 | once | TGTGCCAGCTCACCACGGTCAGGGGATACCGGGGAGCTGTTTTTT | CASSPRSGDTGELFF
TRBJ2-2 | TRBD2 | TRBV7-3 | - | TGTGCCAGCAGTATGGGACTAGCGGGGACCGGGGAGCTGTTTTTT | CASSMGLAGTGELFF
TRBJ2-7 | - | TRBV10-3 | - | TGTGCCATCACCAAAGACACTTACTCCTACGAGCAGTACTTC | CAITKDTYSYEQYF
TRBJ1-1 | TRBD1 | TRBV19 | - | TGTGCCAGTAGTATCCGCCCCGGGACAGGGGACACTGAAGCTTTCTTT | CASSIRPGTGDTEAFF
TRBJ2-3 | TRBD2 | TRBV10-3 | - | TGTGCCATCAGTCGCGGTGTGGGGACTAGCGGGAGGGAGAGGCCAGATACGCAGTATTTT | CAISRGVGTSGRERPDTQYF
TRBJ2-1 | - | TRBV11-3 | - | TGTGCCAGCTCCCCGAGGGCATCCTACAATGAGCAGTTCTTC | CASSPRASYNEQFF
TRBJ1-1 | - | TRBV11-3 | - | TGTGCCAGCAGCTTGGATGGGAGTGGCGACACTGAAGCTTTCTTT | CASSLDGSGDTEAFF
TRBJ2-3 | TRBD2 | TRBV7-2 | - | TGTGCCAGCAGCTTAGCGGCGGGGGGCTCAGATACGCAGTATTTT | CASSLAAGGSDTQYF
TRBJ2-7 | TRBD1 | TRBV3-1/TRBV3-2 | - | TGTGCCAGCACCCCAGTCAGGGGGTCCTACGAGCAGTACTTC | CASTPVRGSYEQYF
TRBJ1-2 | TRBD1 | TRBV30 | - | TGTGCCTGGAGTGCTTGGACAGGGTATTATGGCTACACCTTC | CAWSAWTGYYGYTF
TRBJ1-1 | TRBD1 | TRBV18 | once | TGTGCCAGTTTAGGACAGGGAGATGCTGAAGCTTTCTTT | CASLGQGDAEAFF
TRBJ1-5 | TRBD1 | TRBV19 | - | TGTGCCAGTAGTCCACAGGGGAGTTATCAGCCCCAGCATTTT | CASSPQGSYQPQHF
TRBJ2-1 | TRBD1 | TRBV6-2/TRBV6-3 | - | TGTGCCAGCAGTACGGGGGGATCGGGACAGGGGTCTGATGAGCAGTTCTTC | CASSTGGSGQGSDEQFF
TRBJ2-1 | - | TRBV5-1 | few | TGCGCCAGCAGCTTGGATCTAAAGAGGGAGCAGTTCTTC | CASSLDLKREQFF
TRBJ2-7 | TRBD1 | TRBV4-1 | - | TGCGCCAGCAGCCAACCCCCCGGGACAGGTGGCTACGAGCAGTACTTC | CASSQPPGTGGYEQYF
TRBJ1-4 | TRBD1 | TRBV5-5 | - | TGTGCCAGCAGCTTCCGACAGGGGCAGAATGAAAAACTGTTTTTT | CASSFRQGQNEKLFF
TRBJ1-4 | - | TRBV9 | - | TGTGCCAGCAGCGACACAGGGTCGCCTAATGAAAAACTGTTTTTT | CASSDTGSPNEKLFF
TRBJ1-2 | - | TRBV4-1 | - | TGCGCCAGCAGCCAAGATGGGCGGGCCTATGGCTACACCTTC | CASSQDGRAYGYTF
TRBJ1-2 | - | TRBV7-9 | - | TGTGCCAGCAGCTTAAGCAGGGAAGTCCTTTTCTCTGGCTACACCTTC | CASSLSREVLFSGYTF
TRBJ2-5 | TRBD1 | TRBV19 | - | TGTGCCAGTAGGACAGGGGACGACCAAGAGACCCAGTACTTC | CASRTGDDQETQYF
TRBJ1-2 | - | TRBV7-2 | - | TGTGCCAGCAGCCTGGGTGCGGGGTCAATGGTGGGCTACACCTTC | CASSLGAGSMVGYTF
TRBJ1-5 | - | TRBV19 | once | TGTGCCAGTAGTATGAAAGCCCGAAACAGGTATTATAGCAATCAGCCCCAGCATTTT | CASSMKARNRYYSNQPQHF
TRBJ2-1 | TRBD1 | TRBV2 | - | TGTGCCGGGACAGTTCTCTACAATGAGCAGTTCTTC | CAGTVLYNEQFF